The following is a T cell receptor (beta chain) sequence with its context. Its matching antigen is unknown. Repertoires were generated with immunoSEQ multiplex PCR, while TCRdb's copy carries only in-frame clones and drops some. Of 75,000 to 95,000 clones in the sample, about 88% were seen once. This sample stems from a study of T cell responses to AZD1222 COVID-19 vaccine. Looking at the study overall: Second doses were pooled across both intervals (about 4 or about 12 weeks).

Germline assignment: CDR1 LNHDA and CDR2 SQIVND (reference sequence). Trimming left V 7 bases short and J 8 bases short, with 20 bases between. The length of the CDR3 is 14 residues. Regarding the study as a whole: Unmutated variant regions are reportedly the target of nearly half of TCRs that are spike-specific. Of the AZD1222 recipients, only five to seven were seropositive at baseline. The donor group comprised mostly white British people and more females; the analysis possibly underestimated clonal diversity.

This sequence joins TRBV19 and TRBJ1-2; unclear D gene. This specimen consisted of peripheral blood, obtained on day 0 of AZD1222 vaccination. The TCR was taken from an adult in good health. The CDR3 is CASKPGPHLRGYTF. The DNA for the CDR3 is TGTGCCAGTAAGCCAGGACCCCACCTGAGGGGCTACACCTTC.